Shown below are 7 T cell receptor beta chains from a single sample sequenced in a study of blood T cell repertoires in COVID-19. This table comes from immunoSEQ multiplex PCR, and its TCRdb copy is limited to in-frame clones, with some not included. The sample shows fewer than 500,000 clones, 81% of them seen only once. The sample consisted of peripheral blood. These receptors originate from a human donor with acute or convalescent COVID-19. The donor label of this sample is uncertain.

The chain couples TRBV11-1 to TRBJ2-7; TRBD2 matches 8 bases. This CDR3 comprises 15 residues. V lost 5 bases, J lost 4 bases, and 10 bases stayed unmatched. CDR1 is SGHAT, CDR2 FQDESV, per germline (reference sequence). CDR3 protein: CASSPKREYSYEQYF. The DNA for the CDR3 is TGTGCCAGCAGCCCGAAGCGGGAGTACTCGTACGAGCAGTACTTC.

V usage is TRBV28 and J usage is TRBJ2-7; 7 bases line up with TRBD2. The V and J ends lost 4 bases and 3 bases, in that order; junction bases with no gene match: 3. The CDR3 runs to 13 residues. Germline V lookup: CDR1 MDHEN, CDR2 SYDVKM. The CDR3 nucleotides read TGTGCCAGCAGTTCCCGGGAGGTCTACGAGCAGTACTTC. Protein product: CASSSREVYEQYF.

The chain uses TRBV29-1 and TRBJ1-1; 11 positions agree with TRBD1. The V and J ends lost 5 bases and 4 bases, in that order; junction bases with no gene match: 3. The germline CDR1 and CDR2 sequences are SQVTM and ANQGSEA. The CDR3 length is 13 residues. Written as DNA, the CDR3 is TGCAGCGTTTGGGACAGGGGGGTCACTGAAGCTTTCTTT. Translated: CSVWDRGVTEAFF.

The V gene is TRBV12-3 or TRBV12-4, the J gene TRBJ1-2; no definite D call. CDR3 size: 13 residues. V was trimmed by 2 bases and J by 8 bases, leaving 12 bases between them. The CDR3 protein is CASSLMSGRGYTF. The CDR3 DNA sequence: TGTGCCAGCAGTTTAATGTCGGGGAGAGGCTACACCTTC.

The chain joins TRBV19 to TRBJ1-1, with TRBD1 as a possible D gene (6 bases). The ends were cut back, 7 bases at V and 0 bases at J, with 18 bases in the middle. Germline CDR1 and CDR2: LNHDA and SQIVND (reference sequence). The CDR3 length is 16 residues. CDR3 nucleotides: TGTGCCAGTAATGTAGCGCGGACAGAACTGAACACTGAAGCTTTCTTT. Its translation: CASNVARTELNTEAFF.

The chain uses TRBV6-1 and TRBJ1-6; D may be TRBD1 (6 bases). The ends were cut back, 1 base at V and 9 bases at J, with 10 bases in the middle. Germline CDR1 is MNHNS and CDR2 is SASEGT. The length of the CDR3 is 14 residues. In DNA form, the CDR3 reads TGTGCCAGCAGTGAAGGACAGGTTTTTTCACCCCTCCACTTT. This encodes CASSEGQVFSPLHF.

The V gene is TRBV6-2 or TRBV6-3, the J gene TRBJ1-2; D perhaps matches TRBD1 (5 bases). This CDR3 region has 15 residues. V dropped 1 base and J dropped 6 bases, with 15 bases sitting between them. From germline, CDR1 is MNHEY and CDR2 SVGEGT. The CDR3 DNA is TGTGCCAGCAGTTACTATGGACAAACCTCGGATGGCTACACCTTC. Its translation is CASSYYGQTSDGYTF.